The 16 T cell receptor beta chains listed next were all sequenced from one sample in a study of immune cell composition in non-small cell lung cancer. Clones were read by immunoSEQ multiplex PCR, and TCRdb kept only the in-frame ones, dropping some. The data contain 4,000 to 5,000 clones, 70% to 90% of them singletons. Sequenced sample: lung tumor tissue. These TCRs come from a human donor with non-small cell lung cancer.

This chain links TRBV5-1 with TRBJ1-5; TRBD1 agrees at 7 bases. The CDR3 has 15 amino acids. The V gene end was trimmed by 0 bases and the J gene end by 7 bases; junction bases not matched to a gene: 7. Germline V lookup: CDR1 SGHRS, CDR2 YFSETQ. The CDR3 DNA follows: TGCGCCAGCAGCTTGGGACAGGGTCGAAGACAGCCCCAGCATTTT. Its protein is CASSLGQGRRQPQHF.

The rearrangement uses TRBV28 and TRBJ2-3; D gene ambiguous. The CDR3 runs to 14 residues. CDR1 is MDHEN and CDR2 is SYDVKM in the germline V gene. V lost 5 bases and J 6 bases, leaving 15 bases between the germline ends. CDR3 DNA sequence: TGTGCCAGCAGTCTAGGTCTGCGTCTGGATACGCAGTATTTT. Translating it yields CASSLGLRLDTQYF.

This chain uses TRBV5-1 with TRBJ2-6; 8 bases are shared with TRBD1. CDR1 is SGHRS and CDR2 is YFSETQ in the germline V gene. The J segment lost 1 base and the V segment lost 2 bases, leaving 5 bases of the junction unmatched. This CDR3 is 17 amino acids long. Written as DNA, the CDR3 is TGCGCCAGCAGCTTCCGGACAGGGATTTCTGGGGCCAACGTCCTGACTTTC. Amino acids: CASSFRTGISGANVLTF.

This sequence joins TRBV5-1 and TRBJ2-2; TRBD2 agrees at 9 bases. The CDR3 is 17 amino acids. J gave up 4 bases and V 0 bases, and 7 bases lay outside the gene matches. The germline gives CDR1 SGHRS, CDR2 YFSETQ. CDR3 nucleotide sequence: TGCGCCAGCAGCTTGGCCGCGAGCGGGAGGTCCACCGGGGAGCTGTTTTTT. This encodes CASSLAASGRSTGELFF.

This chain joins TRBV7-3 and TRBJ2-1; 8 bases are a match to TRBD1. The germline CDR1 and CDR2 sequences are SGHTA and FQGTGA. The CDR3 is made up of 14 amino acids. Trimming at V came to 5 bases and at J to 7 bases, leaving 7 bases not matched to a gene. CDR3 coding DNA: TGTGCCAGCAGCCGGACAGGGACCGGGAATGAGCAGTTCTTC. Amino acid sequence: CASSRTGTGNEQFF.

The chain couples TRBV6-5 to TRBJ1-1; unclear D gene. Germline V gene lookup returns CDR1 MNHEY and CDR2 SVGAGI. V lost 5 bases to trimming and J lost 6 bases, with 13 bases between them. The CDR3 totals 13 residues. CDR3 sequence: CASSQTGSPEAFF. For the CDR3, the DNA is TGTGCCAGCAGTCAAACCGGGAGCCCTGAAGCTTTCTTT.

The chain joins TRBV2 to TRBJ2-2; D call uncertain. Trimming removed 2 bases from V and 6 bases from J, with 7 bases in between. Per germline, CDR1 SNHLY and CDR2 FYNNEI. The CDR3 has 13 residues. In DNA, the CDR3 is TGTGCCAGCAGTGAATTCGGTTCCGGGGAGCTGTTTTTT. Protein: CASSEFGSGELFF.

This clone was observed a single time. V gene TRBV7-6 combines with J gene TRBJ2-2; TRBD2 agrees at 9 bases. This CDR3 has 17 residues. With 0 bases clipped from V and 4 bases from J, the junction kept 6 bases outside the gene matches. Germline values: CDR1 SGHVS, CDR2 FNYEAQ. CDR3 amino acids: CASSLAGGRAITGELFF. CDR3 nucleotides: TGTGCCAGCAGCTTAGCGGGCGGGAGGGCGATCACCGGGGAGCTGTTTTTT.

Only a few counts were recorded for this clone. The J gene is TRBJ2-3, the V gene TRBV2; tentatively, D is TRBD1 (5 bases). Germline V gene data show CDR1 as SNHLY and CDR2 as FYNNEI. There are 15 residues in the CDR3. The V end was cut by 6 bases, the J end by 8 bases, with 21 bases between. The CDR3 DNA follows: TGTGCCAGCAGGAACGAAGGTCTATCGCAGGGTACGCAGTATTTT. Translating it yields CASRNEGLSQGTQYF.

The V gene is TRBV19, the J gene TRBJ2-2; 7 positions match TRBD2. V shed 3 bases and J 4 bases; nucleotides not matched to a gene: 2. Germline V gives CDR1 LNHDA, CDR2 SQIVND (reference sequence). The CDR3 contains 14 residues. The DNA for the CDR3 is TGTGCCAGTAGTATCAGCGGGGCCACCGGGGAGCTGTTTTTT. Residues: CASSISGATGELFF. Complete variable domain (other parts from reference TRBV19 and TRBJ2-2): DGGITQSPKYLFRKEGQNVTLSCEQNLNHDAMYWYRQDPGQGLRLIYYSQIVNDFQKGDIAEGYSVSREKKESFPLTVTSAQKNPTAFYLCASSISGATGELFFGEGSRLTVL.

The J gene is TRBJ2-1, the V gene TRBV7-3, with 9 bases identical to TRBD2. CDR3 length equals 17 residues. The germline CDR1 and CDR2 sequences are SGHTA and FQGTGA. After removal of 0 bases from V and 2 bases from J, the junction contained 5 bases not matched to a gene. CDR3 amino acids: CASSLTVTSGAYNEQFF. The CDR3 DNA reads as TGTGCCAGCAGCTTAACGGTGACTAGCGGAGCCTACAATGAGCAGTTCTTC.

This clone was counted once. The chain recombines TRBV7-9 with TRBJ1-1; 10 bases align to TRBD1. Trimming at V came to 5 bases and at J to 0 bases, leaving 6 bases not matched to a gene. The CDR3 consists of 16 residues. Germline V lookup: CDR1 SEHNR, CDR2 FQNEAQ (reference sequence). The CDR3: CASSMDRGEMNTEAFF. The DNA of the CDR3 is TGTGCCAGCAGCATGGACAGGGGGGAGATGAACACTGAAGCTTTCTTT.

This sequence joins TRBV11-1 and TRBJ2-3; D may be TRBD2 (6 bases). This CDR3 has 15 residues. The V end lost 4 bases, the J end lost 2 bases, and 13 bases lay between the germline ends. CDR1 is SGHAT and CDR2 is FQDESV in the germline V gene (reference sequence). CDR3 nucleotide sequence: TGTGCCAGCAGCTCTTCTAGCGATCCCACAGATACGCAGTATTTT. It translates to CASSSSSDPTDTQYF.

The chain has TRBV14 and TRBJ2-5, with 10 bases fitting TRBD2. CDR3 length equals 16 residues. CDR1 SGHDN and CDR2 FVKESK come from the germline V gene. V shed 2 bases, J shed 5 bases, and the junction held 8 bases outside the gene matches. The DNA for the CDR3 is TGTGCCAGCAGCCAAATTGGGTCTAGCGGGAGTGAGACCCAGTACTTC. Amino acids: CASSQIGSSGSETQYF.

The CDR3 coding sequence is TGTGCCAGCAGTCCGGGACAGGCCTTCTGGGCTTTCTTT. Translation gives CASSPGQAFWAFF. The chain recombines TRBV28 with TRBJ1-1, with 8 bases aligning to TRBD1. Looked up from germline, CDR1 is MDHEN and CDR2 is SYDVKM. V dropped 5 bases and J dropped 11; count of bases not matched to a gene: 10. The CDR3 contains 13 residues. Drawing the rest from reference TRBV28 and TRBJ1-1, the complete variable domain is DVKVTQSSRYLVKRTGEKVFLECVQDMDHENMFWYRQDPGLGLRLIYFSYDVKMKEKGDIPEGYSVSREKKERFSLILESASTNQTSMYLCASSPGQAFWAFFGQGTRLTVV.

The V and J genes are TRBV5-1 and TRBJ2-5, with 12 bases that match TRBD2. With V trimmed by 3 bases and J by 4 bases, 7 bases remained unmatched. The CDR3 has 16 amino acids. Germline V gene data show CDR1 as SGHRS and CDR2 as YFSETQ. The CDR3 nucleotides read TGCGCCAGCAGCTCCGCTAGCGGGAGGGCTGGAGAGACCCAGTACTTC. This encodes CASSSASGRAGETQYF.